Following are 22 T cell receptor beta chains from one sample sequenced in a study of beta chain features in type 1 diabetes. Isolated RNA was reverse transcribed in full, so expressed TCRB transcripts were sequenced. Assay used: immunoSEQ multiplex PCR; TCRdb lists only in-frame clones, some missing. The sample has roughly 500,000 clones, about an eighth seen once. What was sequenced was naive CD4+ T cells from blood. These receptors came from a woman between 18 and 29 years old in good health.

This clone was seen a few times. The V call is TRBV6-5, the J call TRBJ1-6; 9 bases are shared with TRBD1. The CDR3 is 14 amino acids. Germline assignment: CDR1 MNHEY and CDR2 SVGAGI. The ends lost 5 bases at V and 9 bases at J; junction bases unmatched: 5. The CDR3 loop is CASSTQGAGSPLHF. The CDR3 DNA sequence: TGTGCCAGCAGTACACAGGGGGCGGGTTCACCCCTCCACTTT.

This clone was seen only a few times. The rearrangement uses TRBV25-1 and TRBJ2-5; 7 bases agree with TRBD2. The CDR3 extends over 16 amino acids. Trimming at V came to 2 bases and at J to 3 bases, leaving 9 bases not matched to a gene. Looked up from germline, CDR1 is MGHDK and CDR2 is SYGVNS. The DNA for the CDR3 is TGTGCCAGCAGTGAACTGGGCGGGGGTATCAAAGAGACCCAGTACTTC. This translates into CASSELGGGIKETQYF.

The chain recombines TRBV18 with TRBJ2-1; possibly TRBD2 for D (5 bases). The CDR3 totals 15 residues. V lost 3 bases to trimming and J lost 6 bases, with 15 bases between them. Germline lookup yields CDR1 KGHSH and CDR2 LQKENI. CDR3 amino acids: CASSPDAFAGNEQFF. CDR3 bases: TGTGCCAGCTCACCGGATGCATTCGCGGGCAATGAGCAGTTCTTC.

CDR3 sequence: CASSISRAGANVLTF. As DNA, the CDR3 is TGTGCCAGTAGTATAAGCAGGGCTGGGGCCAACGTCCTGACTTTC. The chain carries TRBV19 and TRBJ2-6, with a possible D match to TRBD1 (5 bases). V lost 2 bases to trimming and J lost 2 bases, with 7 bases between them. Germline CDR1 reads LNHDA; CDR2 reads SQIVND (reference sequence). CDR3 length equals 15 residues.

The chain recombines TRBV9 with TRBJ2-1; perhaps TRBD2 as D (6 bases). This CDR3 is built from 13 residues. From germline, CDR1 is SGDLS and CDR2 YYNGEE. V gave up 3 bases and J gave up 8 bases, with 12 bases separating them. DNA for the CDR3: TGTGCCAGCAGCGGAAACTGGGGGGATGAGCAGTTCTTC. This encodes CASSGNWGDEQFF.

The chain employs TRBV5-4 and TRBJ2-3, with no clear D. Germline V gene data show CDR1 as SGHNT and CDR2 as YYREEE (reference sequence). V lost 1 base to trimming and J lost 6 bases, with 6 bases between them. The CDR3 totals 12 residues. CDR3 in amino acids: CASSLYVDTQYF. CDR3 nucleotides: TGTGCCAGCAGCTTGTATGTTGATACGCAGTATTTT.

This clone turned up a few times. The chain recombines TRBV20-1 with TRBJ2-7, with D maybe TRBD1 (6 bases). The V gene lost 6 bases and the J gene lost 5 bases, with 11 bases spanning the gap. The CDR3 is made up of 11 amino acids. CDR1 DFQATT and CDR2 SNEGSKA come from the germline V gene (reference sequence). CDR3 loop: CSAPRGDEQYV. CDR3 DNA: TGCAGTGCCCCCAGGGGCGACGAGCAGTACGTC.

The chain has TRBV9 and TRBJ1-3, with D unresolved. Germline CDR1 is SGDLS and CDR2 is YYNGEE. Trimming left V 0 bases short and J 4 bases short, with 11 bases between. This CDR3 spans 15 amino acids. The CDR3 is CASSVASGAGNTIYF. The CDR3, as DNA: TGTGCCAGCAGCGTAGCTTCGGGAGCAGGAAACACCATATATTTT.

The chain recombines TRBV7-7 with TRBJ2-5, with 7 bases aligning to TRBD1. CDR3 size: 14 residues. The germline CDR1 and CDR2 sequences are SSHAT and FNYEAQ (reference sequence). V lost 3 bases to trimming and J lost 7 bases; unmatched junction nucleotides: 8. The CDR3 nucleotides are TGTGCCAGCAGCTTCAGGACAGGCCCAGGGACCCAGTACTTC. Translated: CASSFRTGPGTQYF.

The table lists this clone with a few counts. This chain joins TRBV5-1 and TRBJ1-2; possibly TRBD1 for D (5 bases). V was cut by 4 bases and J by 4 bases, with 17 bases left in between. Germline V gene data show CDR1 as SGHRS and CDR2 as YFSETQ. CDR3 length: 15 amino acids. The CDR3 coding sequence is TGCGCCAGCAGCCCAGAAAGGGGAATGGCCTATGGCTACACCTTC. Translating it yields CASSPERGMAYGYTF.

This chain joins TRBV7-2 and TRBJ1-2, with D tentatively TRBD1 (5 bases). CDR1 SGHTA and CDR2 FQGNSA come from the germline V gene. Deletions cut 3 bases from V and 3 bases from J, with 11 bases between. The CDR3 is made up of 14 amino acids. The CDR3 DNA follows: TGTGCCAGCAGCTTGGCCAGGGAGTACTATGGCTACACCTTC. This encodes CASSLAREYYGYTF.

This clone has a handful of counts. The same CDR3 also results from other DNA sequences found in this sample. This rearrangement joins TRBV4-1 to TRBJ1-2, with D hard to call. The CDR3 sequence is 12 residues long. Germline V gives CDR1 MGHRA, CDR2 YSYEKL. Trimming removed 1 base at V and 5 bases at J, with 5 bases between. The CDR3 sequence: CASSQVGYGYTF. DNA for the CDR3: TGCGCCAGCAGCCAAGTAGGATATGGCTACACCTTC.

The rearrangement links TRBV9 to TRBJ2-1; D is possibly TRBD2 (5 bases). CDR1 is SGDLS and CDR2 is YYNGEE in the germline V gene. The CDR3 totals 13 residues. V lost 0 bases and J lost 13, with 14 bases in between. The CDR3 loop reads CASSVDSAGVQFF. CDR3 sequence (DNA): TGTGCCAGCAGCGTAGATTCCGCCGGGGTCCAGTTCTTC.

This clone was seen a few times. The CDR3 nucleotides are TGTGCCACCACTCCGGACCGGGGCACAGATACGCAGTATTTT. Residues: CATTPDRGTDTQYF. This chain joins TRBV15 and TRBJ2-3; D not resolved. CDR3 length: 14 residues. Germline V gene lookup returns CDR1 LNHNV and CDR2 YYDKDF (reference sequence). The V and J ends lost 7 bases and 1 base respectively, with 12 bases between them. The full variable domain, rest sourced from reference TRBV15 and TRBJ2-3, is DAMVIQNPRYQVTQFGKPVTLSCSQTLNHNVMYWYQQKSSQAPKLLFHYYDKDFNNEADTPDNFQSRRPNTSFCFLDIRSPGLGDTAMYLCATTPDRGTDTQYFGPGTRLTVL.

The V and J genes are TRBV6-4 and TRBJ2-1; TRBD1 aligns across 11 bases. V lost 4 bases and J lost 7; bases outside the gene matches: 6. In germline, CDR1 is MRHNA, CDR2 SNTAGT. The CDR3 is 15 residues long. The CDR3 region is CASSVDRGRENEQFF. The CDR3 DNA reads TGTGCCAGCAGTGTGGACAGGGGGCGAGAAAATGAGCAGTTCTTC.

In its sample, this clone was seen a few times. The V and J genes are TRBV11-3 and TRBJ2-1; no reliable D call. Trimming took 1 base from V and 4 from J, leaving 14 bases between them. The CDR3 is made up of 16 amino acids. Germline CDR1 reads SGHNT; CDR2 reads YENEEA. CDR3 region: CASSLGTDSLYNEQFF. In DNA, the CDR3 is TGTGCCAGCAGCTTAGGCACGGATAGCTTATACAATGAGCAGTTCTTC.

The chain is built from TRBV7-2 and TRBJ2-7; the match to TRBD2 covers 10 bases. CDR3 length: 15 residues. Trimming took 1 base from V and 4 from J; bases not matched to a gene: 4. Germline V gene sequence: CDR1 SGHTA, CDR2 FQGNSA. The CDR3 sequence: CASSLGAGGLYEQYF. As DNA, the CDR3 is TGTGCCAGCAGCTTAGGAGCGGGAGGGCTGTACGAGCAGTACTTC.

The genes are TRBV1 and TRBJ1-2. TRBV1 is deemed a pseudogene. The CDR3 has 14 residues. CDR3: CTSSGREKSYGYTF. In nucleotides, the CDR3 is TGCACCAGCAGCGGGCGGGAGAAAAGCTATGGCTACACCTTC.

The chain joins TRBV18 to TRBJ2-7; D perhaps matches TRBD2 (6 bases). The CDR3 sequence is 14 residues long. The V end lost 4 bases, the J end lost 4 bases, and 14 bases lay between the germline ends. CDR1 and CDR2 from the germline V gene are KGHSH and LQKENI. DNA for the CDR3: TGTGCCAGCTCACTGCCCGACGGGAGTTACGAGCAGTACTTC. Amino acids: CASSLPDGSYEQYF.

This chain links TRBV15 with TRBJ1-5; unclear D gene. This CDR3 has 16 amino acids. The V gene's germline CDR1 is LNHNV and CDR2 YYDKDF (reference sequence). The V gene lost 0 bases and the J gene lost 0 bases, with 9 bases spanning the gap. The CDR3 is CATSREAEYSNQPQHF. Here the CDR3 DNA reads TGTGCCACCAGCAGAGAGGCAGAGTATAGCAATCAGCCCCAGCATTTT.

Remarks on this clone: Other DNA sequences within the sample encode an identical CDR3. The chain employs TRBV7-2 and TRBJ2-5; the D is unclear. Trimming cost V 1 base and J 1 base, with 7 bases left between them. The CDR3 runs 14 residues. CDR1 and CDR2 from the germline V gene are SGHTA and FQGNSA. The CDR3 reads CASSLEPAQETQYF. CDR3 nucleotide sequence: TGTGCCAGCAGCTTAGAGCCGGCCCAAGAGACCCAGTACTTC.

This chain joins TRBV9 and TRBJ1-2, with D possibly being TRBD1 (5 bases). The CDR3 is 15 residues long. Trimming pared 0 bases from V and 0 bases from J, leaving 9 bases between. Germline lookup yields CDR1 SGDLS and CDR2 YYNGEE. CDR3 nucleotides: TGTGCCAGCAGCGTAGATGGGGGAGCTAACTATGGCTACACCTTC. Amino acid sequence: CASSVDGGANYGYTF.